The text below deals with one TCR beta chain. The antigen is not known. Germline CDR1 reads SEHNR; CDR2 reads FQNEAQ (reference sequence). The CDR3 extends over 14 amino acids. The sample originates from a study of monozygotic twins with inflammatory bowel disease. The study, taken as a whole, reports: Healthy co-twins exceeded IBD patients in TCRbeta diversity as measured by inverse Simpson. With others, IBD patients shared fewer clonotypes than healthy twins did, especially with disease activity.

From its re-call of the 5' RACE reads, TCRdb lists each CDR3 protein once, without DNA. The sample features 300,000 to 350,000 distinct CDR3 sequences, with around 2% in its top ten. The receptor comes from a human donor with ulcerative colitis or Crohn's disease, or a healthy co-twin of an affected twin (not recorded which). The V and J genes are TRBV7-9 and TRBJ2-7; absent DNA, TCRdb's TRBD1 call cannot be checked. The sample comprised blood. CDR3 region: CASSSPGQAYEQYF. Full variable domain (outside the CDR3, taken from reference TRBV7-9 and TRBJ2-7): DTGVSQNPRHKITKRGQNVTFRCDPISEHNRLYWYRQTLGQGPEFLTYFQNEAQLEKSRLLSDRFSAERPKGSFSTLEIQRTEQGDSAMYLCASSSPGQAYEQYFGPGTRLTVT.